This TCR beta chain was identified during a study of TIL therapy for anti-PD-1-resistant metastatic lung cancer (dated by TCRdb to about 2021). Study-wide context: Before any PD-1/PD-L1 blockade was given, tumors were harvested, nivolumab was then administered, and patients who progressed went on to receive lymphodepletion, an infusion of expanded TIL, and IL-2. Most of the cohort had lung adenocarcinoma, a handful of tumors were EGFR-mutant and two were ALK-rearranged, and half of the patients were current or former smokers. A median age of around 58 years (range about 38-75) and a median tumor PD-L1 proportion score of roughly 5.4% were recorded among enrolled patients. Clonotypes were tracked across tumor, expanded TIL product and serial blood samples by T cell receptor beta sequencing of tumor and peripheral blood. Across the cohort, whole-exome sequencing showed a median non-synonymous tumor mutation burden of about 1.5 mutations per megabase.

Paper-wide results and their limitations: The cohort was highly selected, with more treatment-naive, never-smoker and oncogene-addicted patients than typical, limiting generalizability. The study protocol defined all tumor marker inferences as exploratory. The baseline peripheral repertoire was partially replaced by infused TIL clonotypes, which then decayed over months, and persistence showed no apparent association with response.

V is pruned by 0 bases and J by 6 bases, leaving 11 bases of the junction without a gene match. The germline V gene (reference sequence) provides CDR1 LGHDT and CDR2 YNNKEL. Reading from cysteine to phenylalanine, the CDR3 counts 17 amino acids. Of all the DNA, just the CDR3 is kept, 51 bases in frame from base 1. The time point label, as the study defines it: pre-treatment sample, taken before nivolumab and TIL therapy. Adults with stage 4 NSCLC were enrolled in a dual-center phase I trial from 2017 to early 2020. The samples were obtained from a phase I trial that was single-arm and open-label and tested tumor-infiltrating lymphocyte therapy combined with nivolumab in advanced non-small cell lung cancer. Mononuclear cells from blood collected in EDTA tubes were isolated on a Ficoll gradient and snap-frozen as pellets, and DNA was then extracted using a Qiagen mini-prep kit. Concerning this clone: There is no known antigen for this receptor. No per-base quality is available; no much larger clone lies one base away.

The immunoSEQ v3 hsTCRB kit was used to amplify TCR beta CDR3 regions from genomic DNA through bias-controlled multiplex PCR. TCR libraries were sequenced on an Illumina NextSeq 500 to around 1.9 million read pairs for survey level or 5-6 million for deep level. Per the source publication's procedure: The immunoSEQ Analyzer software assigned V, D and J genes, filtered out non-productive sequences, and reported clonality. To compare repertoires between infused TIL and blood, productive Simpson clonality was used along with the Morisita overlap index of productive TRB rearrangements. The absolute count of a clonotype in blood was estimated by multiplying the lymphocyte count by the CD3+ fraction and by the productive frequency of the clone. TCRdb stores this immuneACCESS table with in-frame sequences only. Part of the clones is absent; in the studies checked, under half of the shortfall reflects unresolved V genes, and no reason is known for the rest. D and trimming were read from the DNA, whereas the V and J calls and clone size are those reported in that table. The sample records 50,000 to 65,000 clones, over 75% of which are singletons. Roughly 3% of the sample belongs to the ten largest clones.

This clonotype was sampled from a person between 25 and 80 years old with non-small cell lung cancer. The rearranged segments are TRBV3-1 (or the pseudogene TRBV3-2) and TRBJ2-5; 9 central nucleotides agree with TRBD2. The sample in question was blood, obtained at baseline. The CDR3 protein sequence reads: CASSQDLGSGGNQTQYF. The nucleotide sequence is TGTGCCAGCAGCCAAGATCTTGGTAGCGGGGGTAACCAGACCCAGTACTTC.